The source of this TCR beta chain is a study of blood T cell repertoires in COVID-19. The authors' processing: Amplifying reference gene primers gave estimates of nucleated cell counts. Repertoires were generated with immunoSEQ multiplex PCR, while TCRdb's copy carries only in-frame clones and drops some. The V and J calls and clone size come from that table; D and trimming were worked out from the DNA. The data hold 250,000 to 350,000 clones, with about 80% observed a single time. From germline, CDR1 is LNHDA and CDR2 SQIVND (reference sequence). V lost 3 bases to trimming and J lost 3 bases; unmatched junction nucleotides: 9. The CDR3 totals 17 residues.

The chain carries TRBV19 and TRBJ2-1; 9 bases align to TRBD2. The source of this sequence is a person aged 65-85 years with COVID-19, enrolled during active disease. Sequenced input: peripheral blood. The CDR3 nucleotides read TGTGCCAGTAGTATTCGGAGTAGCGGGAGAGACTACAATGAGCAGTTCTTC. Translated, it gives CASSIRSSGRDYNEQFF.